This entry describes one TCR beta chain. No cognate antigen has been identified for it. The record has no base qualities; no much larger clone is one base away. The donors were healthy, HIV-negative adults with no recently reported acute infections or vaccinations. Every donor was a Caucasian adult residing in Nashville, Tennessee, USA. CD4+ T cells were enriched by magnetic negative selection; naive cells were then positively selected on CD45RA, and the negative fraction formed the memory subset. Blood was obtained by leukapheresis, after which PBMCs were separated by Ficoll-Histopaque density gradient centrifugation and cryopreserved in liquid nitrogen vapor phase. Analytical flow cytometry was used to check the purity and quantity of every magnetically sorted T cell population. Genomic DNA was isolated from every sorted fraction and measured by UV absorbance on a Nanodrop 2000c. This sample is part of a study of shared clonotypes between healthy human individuals (dated by TCRdb to about 2020). Background on the whole study: The cohort comprised a couple of women and three men aged 18 to 49 years. For each donor, three plates each were used for CD4 naive and CD4 memory, two plates were used for CD8 naive, and one plate was used for CD8 memory. To estimate repertoire size and how much clonotype sharing occurs between individuals, the study deeply sequenced the blood TCR repertoires of several healthy adults. Different laboratories and diverse techniques were used to prepare libraries and sequence TCR repertoires, to increase sequencing depth and limit assay-specific biases. Between about 0.85 and 10 billion PBMCs per donor were obtained by leukapheresis. The study at large found these results: Pairwise subsampling led to the expectation that sequencing depth would affect the degree of clonotype sharing among donors. When a handful of donors were compared, the shared fraction of clonotypes was around 4.6% for naive CD4, approximately 3.5% for naive CD8, about 2.4% for memory CD4, and less than 0.5% for memory CD8. Incomplete sequencing was indicated by rarefaction of sorted-subset datasets, despite the large sequencing depth. Sampling was restricted to blood, and TCR repertoires in tissues likely differ from the TCR repertoires found in blood. Because the study included only a small number of donors, the genetic and exposure-history diversity represented was limited. Naive subsets generally had larger estimated clonotype richness than memory subsets. Compared with non-shared clonotypes, the clonotypes found in all four sorted-subset donors had higher generation probabilities.

TCR CDR3 regions were amplified from genomic DNA by multiplex PCR using the deep immunoSEQ assay. Extracted genomic DNA from each cell subset was spread evenly across all wells of several immunoSEQ 96-well plates, with each plate serving as a replicate. For sorted subsets, about 200 ng genomic DNA, equal to tens of thousands of T cell genomes, was loaded into each replicate PCR. Purified libraries were quantified with a Qubit 3.0 fluorometer, sized on a Bioanalyzer 2100, and re-quantified with the KAPA Library Quantification kit. Each immunoSEQ 96-well plate was sequenced on its own single-read 150-cycle Illumina NextSeq 550 flow cell. As for the original processing: Because the immunoSEQ output held only junctional sequences and lacked quality scores, the filtering could not match the filtering applied to full-length reads. Sequences were annotated with PyIR, a Python wrapper for IgBLAST v1.9, using IMGT germline references to assign V/J genes and CDR3. Reads were filtered out if the reads had weak V/J assignments (E-value above 1e-6), no CDR3, stop codons, out-of-frame junctions, or ambiguous translated residues. A V3J clonotype was defined by an identical inferred V gene, J gene, and CDR3 amino acid sequence. To compute the percentage overlap between repertoires, the number of shared unique clonotypes was divided by the size of the smaller repertoire. Three approaches were used to assess repertoire richness: RTK rarefaction, the Chao1 estimator, and Recon v2.1 estimates of unobserved clonotypes. OLGA was used to compute generation probabilities for all TCRbeta clonotypes that the gDNA method yielded from a few donors. TCRdb holds this immuneACCESS table with in-frame rearrangements only. Some clones are missing; in checked studies, unresolved V genes explain under half, and the rest has no known cause. The DNA gave D and trimming, while V, J and clone size come from that table. In this sample the table shows 980,000 or so clones, 76% of which occur a single time. Approximately 1.5% of the sample rests with the top ten.

V drops 0 bases and J drops 10 bases, leaving 13 bases in between. There are 15 amino acids in the CDR3, from cysteine to phenylalanine inclusive. The sequence is cut down to CDR3 DNA, 45 bases in frame from base 1. The germline V gene yields SGHAT for CDR1 and FQNNGV for CDR2. This receptor was obtained from a man aged 18 to 29 in good health. The receptor chain draws on TRBV11-2 and TRBJ1-6; the D gene cannot be resolved reliably. The sequencing sample was made of memory CD4+ T cells sorted from blood. Interpreted using the paper, the cell subset or site label stands for: CD45RA-negative fraction. Here is the DNA: TGTGCCAGCAGCTTAGAGGGAGGCGGAAAATCACCCCTCCACTTT. Protein translation: CASSLEGGGKSPLHF. When the CDR3 is completed using the reference TRBV11-2 and TRBJ1-6 genes on either side, the full variable domain is EAGVAQSPRYKIIEKRQSVAFWCNPISGHATLYWYQQILGQGPKLLIQFQNNGVVDDSQLPKDRFSAERLKGVDSTLKIQPAKLEDSAVYLCASSLEGGGKSPLHFGNGTRLTVT.